This passage covers 5 T cell receptor beta chains from one sample sequenced in a study of T cells after posttransplantation cyclophosphamide. Libraries were prepared by immunoSEQ multiplex PCR; TCRdb keeps only in-frame clonotypes and omits some of them. The data show around 23,000 clones, approximately 71% seen once. What was sequenced was memory CD4+ T cells sorted from PBMCs. The receptors derive from a woman aged 60 to 75 in good health, CMV-negative, and a related stem cell transplant donor.

This sequence joins TRBV9 and TRBJ2-6; 14 nucleotides align to TRBD2. The ends lost 3 bases at V and 9 bases at J; junction bases unmatched: 11. Germline V gives CDR1 SGDLS, CDR2 YYNGEE. This CDR3 spans 18 amino acids. In nucleotides, the CDR3 is TGTGCCAGCAGCGGGGCGAGACTAGCGGGAGGGCTCGTCAACGTCCTGACTTTC. This codes for CASSGARLAGGLVNVLTF.

The chain recombines TRBV30 with TRBJ2-7; tentative D call: TRBD2 (5 bases). The CDR3 has 13 residues. Germline-derived CDR1 and CDR2 are GTSNPN and SVGIG (reference sequence). Between the trimmed V and J ends, which lost 1 base and 5 bases, there was a span of 12 bases. CDR3 protein: CAWSAGYGDEQYF. DNA for the CDR3: TGTGCCTGGAGTGCGGGGTACGGGGACGAGCAGTACTTC.

The CDR3, as DNA: TGTGCCAGCAGCTCTCTCCTCGGGGGGCTCCCTGCGTCCCAGTACTTC. It codes for CASSSLLGGLPASQYF. The rearrangement uses TRBV7-2 and TRBJ2-5; possibly TRBD2 for D (7 bases). The CDR3 spans 16 residues. Germline V gives CDR1 SGHTA, CDR2 FQGNSA. V dropped 4 bases and J dropped 9 bases, with 24 bases sitting between them.

With regard to this clone: Within the sample, other DNA sequences also encode this same CDR3. The rearrangement uses TRBV18 and TRBJ1-2; no clear D. CDR3 length: 13 residues. Germline CDR1 KGHSH, CDR2 LQKENI. V lost 0 bases to trimming and J lost 5 bases, with 7 bases between them. CDR3 in DNA: TGTGCCAGCTCACCACCGACGGGATATGGCTACACCTTC. Its translation: CASSPPTGYGYTF.

The chain joins TRBV7-9 to TRBJ2-4; 7 bases line up with TRBD2. The length of the CDR3 is 16 residues. Germline assignment: CDR1 SEHNR and CDR2 FQNEAQ (reference sequence). Unmatched junction bases numbered 4, after V lost 1 base and J lost 1 base. The CDR3 nucleotides are TGTGCCAGCAGCTTAGGAGCGGGAATGGCCAAAAACATTCAGTACTTC. Encoded protein: CASSLGAGMAKNIQYF.